What follows are 27 T cell receptor beta chains derived from one specimen sequenced in a study of blood T cell repertoires in COVID-19. Libraries were prepared by immunoSEQ multiplex PCR; TCRdb keeps only in-frame clonotypes and omits some of them. The table records around 190,000 clones, approximately 86% of them present only once. Sequencing input: peripheral blood. The receptors derive from a man in his thirties or forties with acute or convalescent COVID-19.

The J gene is TRBJ1-3, the V gene TRBV11-2, with D perhaps TRBD1 (5 bases). The germline gives CDR1 SGHAT, CDR2 FQNNGV. This CDR3 spans 14 amino acids. With 1 base removed from V and 5 bases from J, the gap between germline ends came to 9 bases. The DNA of the CDR3 is TGTGCCAGCAGCTTAGTGCAGGGCCGAAACACCATATATTTT. Translated, it gives CASSLVQGRNTIYF.

The chain links TRBV5-5 to TRBJ2-2; TRBD1 matches at 11 bases. Per the germline V gene, CDR1 is SGHKS and CDR2 is YYEKEE (reference sequence). This CDR3 spans 16 amino acids. With 2 bases clipped from V and 5 bases from J, the junction kept 5 bases outside the gene matches. CDR3 DNA sequence: TGTGCCAGCAGCTTCGGGGACAGGGGGGAGACCGGGGAGCTGTTTTTT. This translates into CASSFGDRGETGELFF.

The rearrangement joins TRBV5-5 to TRBJ2-3, with 8 bases that match TRBD2. V lost 2 bases and J lost 2; bases outside the gene matches: 1. The V gene's germline CDR1 is SGHKS and CDR2 YYEKEE (reference sequence). The CDR3 runs 14 residues. The chain's CDR3 is CASSLLAATDTQYF. CDR3 in DNA: TGTGCCAGCAGCTTACTAGCGGCCACAGATACGCAGTATTTT. Filled out from reference TRBV5-5 and TRBJ2-3, the complete variable domain reads DAGVTQSPTHLIKTRGQQVTLRCSPISGHKSVSWYQQVLGQGPQFIFQYYEKEERGRGNFPDRFSARQFPNYSSELNVNALLLGDSALYLCASSLLAATDTQYFGPGTRLTVL.

The chain couples TRBV6-5 to TRBJ2-7; tentative D call: TRBD2 (5 bases). The V and J ends lost 8 bases and 6 bases respectively, with 14 bases between them. There are 12 residues in the CDR3. Germline V gene lookup returns CDR1 MNHEY and CDR2 SVGAGI. The CDR3 spells CASELSEGEQYF. The CDR3 coding sequence is TGTGCCAGCGAGCTTAGCGAAGGCGAGCAGTACTTC.

The gene calls are TRBV29-1 and TRBJ1-2; D remains unclear. The CDR3 sequence is 13 residues long. CDR1 and CDR2 from the germline V gene are SQVTM and ANQGSEA. V dropped 0 bases and J dropped 2 bases, with 7 bases sitting between them. CDR3 loop: CSVEDPGNYGYTF. In nucleotides, the CDR3 is TGCAGCGTTGAAGATCCCGGGAACTATGGCTACACCTTC.

The chain uses TRBV9 and TRBJ1-2, with D hard to call. This CDR3 spans 15 amino acids. Looked up from germline, CDR1 is SGDLS and CDR2 is YYNGEE. V was clipped by 4 bases and J by 0 bases, with 13 bases between them. The DNA for the CDR3 is TGTGCCAGCAGCCCCTACAGAAATTCTAACTATGGCTACACCTTC. Its translation: CASSPYRNSNYGYTF. Full variable domain (missing parts from reference TRBV9 and TRBJ1-2): DSGVTQTPKHLITATGQRVTLRCSPRSGDLSVYWYQQSLDQGLQFLIQYYNGEERAKGNILERFSAQQFPDLHSELNLSSLELGDSALYFCASSPYRNSNYGYTFGSGTRLTVV.

V is TRBV6-4 and J is TRBJ1-6; no definite D call. Germline lookup yields CDR1 MRHNA and CDR2 SNTAGT. V was trimmed by 0 bases and J by 10 bases, leaving 16 bases between them. The CDR3 has 16 residues. Written as DNA, the CDR3 is TGTGCCAGCAGTGACTCGAGCGTAGGTTTCGGATCACCCCTCCACTTT. As protein: CASSDSSVGFGSPLHF.

The V call is TRBV5-1, the J call TRBJ1-6, with D possibly being TRBD1 (6 bases). This CDR3 has 15 residues. Germline V lookup: CDR1 SGHRS, CDR2 YFSETQ. V gave up 0 bases and J gave up 10 bases, with 14 bases separating them. Here the CDR3 DNA reads TGCGCCAGCAGCTTGGAGGTGGGGGCGGACTCACCCCTCCACTTT. Residues: CASSLEVGADSPLHF.

The V gene is TRBV5-1, the J gene TRBJ1-2, with D unresolved. V lost 0 bases to trimming and J lost 4 bases, with 13 bases between them. Germline V CDR1 and CDR2: SGHRS, YFSETQ. This CDR3 is built from 15 residues. This CDR3 reads CASSLDPGLAYGYTF. Here the CDR3 DNA reads TGCGCCAGCAGCTTGGATCCGGGATTGGCCTATGGCTACACCTTC.

V gene TRBV28 combines with J gene TRBJ1-6, with 8 nucleotides matching TRBD1. Germline V CDR1 and CDR2: MDHEN, SYDVKM. Trimming cost V 7 bases and J 7 bases; bases outside gene matches: 15. This CDR3 is 17 amino acids long. The CDR3 region has the DNA TGTGCCAGCACCACCACCGGACAGGGAAGGGGAAATTCACCCCTCCACTTT. It encodes CASTTTGQGRGNSPLHF.

CDR3 coding DNA: TGTGCCAGCAGGGACGGGGGGGCAGATACGCAGTATTTT. Its translation is CASRDGGADTQYF. J is TRBJ2-3 and V is TRBV28, with 8 bases matching TRBD2. The CDR3 length is 13 residues. Germline V lookup: CDR1 MDHEN, CDR2 SYDVKM. V was pared by 6 bases and J by 4 bases, with 3 bases of the junction left unmatched.

The genes are TRBV6-1 and TRBJ1-5; D call uncertain. The CDR3 is made up of 13 amino acids. Trimming removed 3 bases at V and 0 bases at J, with 3 bases between. Germline V gene data show CDR1 as MNHNS and CDR2 as SASEGT. The CDR3 DNA sequence: TGTGCCAGCAGTGATAATAGCAATCAGCCCCAGCATTTT. Translation: CASSDNSNQPQHF.

The V call is TRBV28, the J call TRBJ1-1; 11 nucleotides align to TRBD1. In germline, CDR1 is MDHEN, CDR2 SYDVKM. After removal of 7 bases from V and 5 bases from J, the junction contained 3 bases not matched to a gene. This CDR3 is 13 amino acids long. DNA for the CDR3: TGTGCCAGCAAGGGGACAGGGGGAACTGAAGCTTTCTTT. Protein product: CASKGTGGTEAFF.

The genes are TRBV15 and TRBJ1-4; 7 bases align to TRBD1. This CDR3 is 16 amino acids long. J gave up 8 bases and V 3 bases, and 12 bases lay outside the gene matches. Germline V CDR1 and CDR2: LNHNV, YYDKDF (reference sequence). CDR3 region: CATSRWGQGGEEKLFF. CDR3 coding DNA: TGTGCCACCAGCAGGTGGGGTCAGGGGGGAGAGGAAAAACTGTTTTTT.

The chain has TRBV6-1 and TRBJ1-2, with a possible D match to TRBD1 (5 bases). Trimming left V 6 bases short and J 7 bases short, with 15 bases between. The germline V gene has CDR1 MNHNS and CDR2 SASEGT. The CDR3 covers 13 residues. The CDR3: CASSGGERAGYTF. In DNA, the CDR3 is TGTGCCAGCAGCGGGGGGGAACGGGCTGGCTACACCTTC.

The chain links TRBV27 to TRBJ1-1; D not resolved. The CDR3 is made up of 13 amino acids. V lost 5 bases to trimming and J lost 4 bases, with 11 bases between them. Germline lookup yields CDR1 MNHEY and CDR2 SMNVEV (reference sequence). The CDR3 reads CASSIRGSTEAFF. CDR3 in DNA: TGTGCCAGCAGTATCCGCGGAAGCACTGAAGCTTTCTTT.

The chain combines TRBV5-1 with TRBJ1-5, with unresolved D. Germline-derived CDR1 and CDR2 are SGHRS and YFSETQ. V was shortened by 3 bases and J by 5 bases, with 9 bases between the two germline ends. The CDR3 is made up of 13 amino acids. The CDR3: CASSSNLYQPQHF. The CDR3 DNA sequence: TGCGCCAGCAGCTCCAACCTATATCAGCCCCAGCATTTT.

J is TRBJ1-1 and V is TRBV11-2; 8 bases line up with TRBD1. V lost 6 bases to trimming and J lost 4 bases; unmatched junction nucleotides: 4. From germline, CDR1 is SGHAT and CDR2 FQNNGV. This CDR3 is 13 amino acids long. CDR3 loop: CASRSDRVTEAFF. CDR3 DNA: TGTGCCAGCAGGTCGGACAGGGTCACTGAAGCTTTCTTT.

The chain employs TRBV24-1 and TRBJ1-2; perhaps TRBD1 as D (6 bases). The length of the CDR3 is 15 residues. CDR1 is KGHDR, CDR2 SFDVKD, per germline. V was pared by 5 bases and J by 3 bases, with 15 bases between. The CDR3 DNA is TGTGCCACCAGTGGGAACAGGGCCACGGACTATGGCTACACCTTC. Its translation is CATSGNRATDYGYTF.

V and J are TRBV6-6 and TRBJ2-2; unclear D gene. The germline gives CDR1 MNHNY, CDR2 SVGAGI (reference sequence). Trimming pared 0 bases from V and 2 bases from J, leaving 7 bases between. The CDR3 is 15 residues long. The CDR3, as DNA: TGTGCCAGCAGTTACTCGATGGGCAACACCGGGGAGCTGTTTTTT. It specifies CASSYSMGNTGELFF.

The V call is TRBV4-2, the J call TRBJ2-5, with TRBD2 matching over 10 bases. V shed 3 bases and J 5 bases; nucleotides not matched to a gene: 6. The V gene's germline CDR1 is LGHNA and CDR2 YNFKEQ. The CDR3 extends over 15 amino acids. CDR3 sequence (DNA): TGTGCCAGCAGCCATATAGCGGGGGGAGACGAGACCCAGTACTTC. Its translation: CASSHIAGGDETQYF.

The chain recombines TRBV5-4 with TRBJ2-3; the D is unclear. Germline CDR1 is SGHNT and CDR2 is YYREEE (reference sequence). V lost 4 bases, J lost 5 bases, and 8 bases lay in between. The CDR3 spans 12 residues. The CDR3 here is CASSRQEDTQYF. Written as DNA, the CDR3 is TGTGCCAGCAGCAGGCAGGAAGATACGCAGTATTTT.

This chain uses TRBV27 with TRBJ2-5, with 10 bases identical to TRBD1. V lost 0 bases, J lost 5 bases, and 9 bases stayed unmatched. The CDR3 consists of 17 residues. Germline CDR1 MNHEY, CDR2 SMNVEV (reference sequence). In nucleotides, the CDR3 is TGTGCCAGCAGTTTATCTAGACAGGGGGCGAGGGCGGAGACCCAGTACTTC. This encodes CASSLSRQGARAETQYF.

The rearrangement joins TRBV11-2 to TRBJ1-1; D is undetermined. The length of the CDR3 is 15 residues. Deletions cut 1 base from V and 6 bases from J, with 15 bases between. CDR1 is SGHAT and CDR2 is FQNNGV in the germline V gene. CDR3 sequence reads: CASSLAEGRYAEAFF. For the CDR3, the DNA is TGTGCCAGCAGCTTAGCGGAGGGTCGGTACGCTGAAGCTTTCTTT.

In its sample, this clone was seen once. V usage is TRBV6-5 and J usage is TRBJ2-7; 10 bases are shared with TRBD1. There are 16 residues in the CDR3. Germline CDR1 MNHEY, CDR2 SVGAGI. Unmatched junction bases numbered 4, after V lost 0 bases and J lost 2 bases. CDR3 sequence: CASSYSRTGGTYEQYF. CDR3 nucleotide sequence: TGTGCCAGCAGTTACTCCCGGACAGGGGGAACCTACGAGCAGTACTTC.

This clone has only a few counts. V is TRBV27 and J is TRBJ1-1; 9 bases map to TRBD1. The junction had 11 bases not matched to a gene; V was cut back by 6 bases and J by 0 bases. This CDR3 region has 17 residues. Per germline, CDR1 MNHEY and CDR2 SMNVEV (reference sequence). The CDR3 coding sequence is TGTGCCAGCAGACCCTTGGACAGGGGATTAGTGAACACTGAAGCTTTCTTT. It encodes CASRPLDRGLVNTEAFF.

The gene calls are TRBV12-3 or TRBV12-4 and TRBJ2-5, with 7 bases that match TRBD1. This CDR3 comprises 13 residues. The V segment lost 4 bases and the J segment 2 bases; nucleotides outside the gene matches: 1. The CDR3 coding sequence is TGTGCCAGCAGTTGGGGACAGCAAGAGACCCAGTACTTC. Translated: CASSWGQQETQYF.